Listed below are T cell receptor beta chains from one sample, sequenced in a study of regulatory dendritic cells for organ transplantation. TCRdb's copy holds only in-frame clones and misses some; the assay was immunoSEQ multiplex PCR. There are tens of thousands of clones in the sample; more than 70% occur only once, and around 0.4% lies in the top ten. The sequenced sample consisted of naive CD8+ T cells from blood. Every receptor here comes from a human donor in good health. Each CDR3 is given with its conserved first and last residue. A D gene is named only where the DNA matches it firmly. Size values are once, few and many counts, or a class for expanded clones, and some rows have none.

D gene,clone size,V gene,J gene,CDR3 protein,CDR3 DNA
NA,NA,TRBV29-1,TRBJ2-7,CSVESPGRDYEQYF,TGCAGCGTTGAAAGCCCAGGCAGGGACTACGAGCAGTACTTC
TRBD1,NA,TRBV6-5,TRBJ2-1,CASSPGQASYNEQFF,TGTGCCAGCAGTCCCGGACAGGCCTCCTACAATGAGCAGTTCTTC
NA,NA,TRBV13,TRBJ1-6,CASREENSPLHF,TGTGCCAGCAGGGAGGAGAATTCACCCCTCCACTTT
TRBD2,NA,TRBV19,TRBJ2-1,CASSPPTSGGAYEQFF,TGTGCCAGTAGTCCCCCAACTAGCGGGGGGGCCTATGAGCAGTTCTTC
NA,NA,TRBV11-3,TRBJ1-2,CASSPEGFSGYTF,TGTGCCAGCAGCCCCGAGGGTTTTAGTGGCTACACCTTC
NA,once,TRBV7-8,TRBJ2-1,CASSLLAGGRNEQFF,TGTGCCAGCAGCTTACTAGCCGGGGGTCGCAATGAGCAGTTCTTC
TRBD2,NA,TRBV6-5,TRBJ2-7,CASRTGTNSYEQYF,TGTGCCAGCAGGACCGGGACTAACTCCTACGAGCAGTACTTC
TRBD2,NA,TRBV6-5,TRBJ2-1,CASSSASGGEQFF,TGTGCCAGCAGTTCCGCGAGCGGGGGTGAGCAGTTCTTC
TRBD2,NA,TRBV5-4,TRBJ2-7,CASSLLAGGPYEQYF,TGTGCCAGCAGCCTACTAGCGGGGGGGCCGTACGAGCAGTACTTC
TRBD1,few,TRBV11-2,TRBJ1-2,CASRNDRGKGYTF,TGTGCCAGCAGGAACGACAGGGGGAAAGGCTACACCTTC
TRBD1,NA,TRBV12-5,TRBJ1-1,CASGPETGLVTEAFF,TGTGCTAGTGGTCCGGAGACAGGGCTGGTCACTGAAGCTTTCTTT
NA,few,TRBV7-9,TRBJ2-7,CASSLVGGSYEQYF,TGTGCCAGCAGCTTAGTGGGGGGTTCCTACGAGCAGTACTTC
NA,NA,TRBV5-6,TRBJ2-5,CASSPRGLYETQYF,TGTGCCAGCAGCCCCAGGGGTCTTTACGAGACCCAGTACTTC
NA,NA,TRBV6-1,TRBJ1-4,CASSEHSRGNEKLFF,TGTGCCAGCAGTGAGCACAGTCGAGGGAATGAAAAACTGTTTTTT
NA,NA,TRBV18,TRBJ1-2,CASSSEGGALDTF,TGTGCCAGCTCCTCCGAGGGTGGCGCCTTGGACACCTTC
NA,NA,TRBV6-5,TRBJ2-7,CASSFRTFTYEQYF,TGTGCCAGCAGTTTCCGGACTTTTACCTACGAGCAGTACTTC
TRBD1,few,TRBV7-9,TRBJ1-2,CASSSLPNGQGNGYTF,TGTGCCAGCAGCTCCCTCCCGAACGGACAGGGCAATGGCTACACCTTC
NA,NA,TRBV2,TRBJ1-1,CASSGSRNTEAFF,TGTGCCAGCAGCGGTTCCCGGAACACTGAAGCTTTCTTT
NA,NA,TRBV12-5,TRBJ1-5,CASGTDISNSNQPQHF,TGTGCTAGTGGCACTGACATAAGTAATAGCAATCAGCCCCAGCATTTT
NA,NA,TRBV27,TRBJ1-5,CASSLYSSNQPQHF,TGTGCCAGCAGTTTATATTCGAGCAATCAGCCCCAGCATTTT
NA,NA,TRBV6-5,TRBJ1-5,CASRPQHSSNQPQHF,TGTGCCAGCAGACCCCAACATTCTAGCAATCAGCCCCAGCATTTT
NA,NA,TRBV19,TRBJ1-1,CASSWQGNTEAFF,TGTGCCAGTAGTTGGCAGGGAAACACTGAAGCTTTCTTT
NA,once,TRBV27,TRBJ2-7,CASSPLLGQGPEQYF,TGTGCCAGCAGTCCCCTCTTGGGGCAGGGGCCCGAGCAGTACTTC
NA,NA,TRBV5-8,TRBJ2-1,CASSSGGSLEQFF,TGTGCCAGCAGCTCTGGCGGTTCTTTGGAGCAGTTCTTC
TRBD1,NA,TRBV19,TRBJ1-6,CASSIDPGQSSYNSPLHF,TGTGCCAGTAGTATAGATCCGGGACAGAGCTCCTATAATTCACCCCTCCACTTT
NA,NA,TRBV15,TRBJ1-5,CATSRDRVNSNQPQHF,TGTGCCACCAGCAGAGACAGGGTGAATAGCAATCAGCCCCAGCATTTT
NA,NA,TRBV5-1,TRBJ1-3,CASSLRTGLSSGNTIYF,TGCGCCAGCAGCTTGAGAACAGGATTAAGCTCTGGAAACACCATATATTTT
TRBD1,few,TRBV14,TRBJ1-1,CASSQGNMDRVNF,TGTGCCAGCAGCCAAGGGAATATGGACAGGGTCAACTTT
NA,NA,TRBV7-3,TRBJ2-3,CASSKASGGTDTQYF,TGTGCCAGCAGCAAAGCCTCAGGGGGCACAGATACGCAGTATTTT
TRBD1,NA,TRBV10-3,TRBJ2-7,CAIGDRGRYEQYF,TGTGCCATCGGTGACAGGGGCAGGTACGAGCAGTACTTC
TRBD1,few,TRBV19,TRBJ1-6,CASSMGQGNSPLHF,TGTGCCAGTAGTATGGGACAGGGTAATTCACCCCTCCACTTT
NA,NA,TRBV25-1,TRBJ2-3,CASKTGGLFDTQYF,TGTGCCAGCAAGACGGGGGGCCTTTTCGATACGCAGTATTTT
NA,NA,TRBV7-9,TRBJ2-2,CASSLRLSGFTGELFF,TGTGCCAGCAGCTTAAGGCTCTCCGGGTTCACCGGGGAGCTGTTTTTT
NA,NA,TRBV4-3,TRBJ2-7,CASSQVRGTYEQYF,TGCGCCAGCAGCCAAGTCCGTGGCACCTACGAGCAGTACTTC
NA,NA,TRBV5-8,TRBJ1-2,CASSLDVDTYGYTF,TGTGCCAGCAGCTTGGACGTCGACACTTATGGCTACACCTTC
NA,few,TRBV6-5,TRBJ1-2,CASSNADRNNYGYTF,TGTGCCAGCAGTAACGCCGACAGAAATAACTATGGCTACACCTTC
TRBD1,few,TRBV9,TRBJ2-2,CASSRGQENTGELFF,TGTGCCAGCAGCCGAGGACAGGAGAACACCGGGGAGCTGTTTTTT
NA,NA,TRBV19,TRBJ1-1,CASSSLQEFLDGTEAFF,TGTGCCAGTAGCAGCCTACAGGAATTTTTGGATGGCACTGAAGCTTTCTTT
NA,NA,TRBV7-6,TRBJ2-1,CASSFPFRSSYNEQFF,TGTGCCAGCAGCTTCCCCTTTAGGAGCTCCTACAATGAGCAGTTCTTC
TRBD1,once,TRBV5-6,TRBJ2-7,CASSPEGGRGLYEQYF,TGTGCCAGCAGCCCGGAGGGGGGCAGGGGGCTTTACGAGCAGTACTTC
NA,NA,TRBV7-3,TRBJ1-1,CASSFGGAEAFF,TGTGCCAGCAGCTTCGGAGGGGCTGAAGCTTTCTTT
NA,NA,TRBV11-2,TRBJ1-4,CASSFQTATNEKLFF,TGTGCCAGCAGCTTCCAGACAGCAACTAATGAAAAACTGTTTTTT